The 30 T cell receptor beta chains listed next were all sequenced from one sample in a study of T cell repertoires in cytomegalovirus infection. TCRdb itself ran the reads through MiXCR, one entry per CDR3 protein. This sample has about 830,000 distinct CDR3 sequences, with about 30% found just once. Their antigen targets remain unknown. Sequenced here: cultured CD8+ T cells from PBMCs, sampled from culture after CMV antigen stimulation. The receptor source for this set is a human donor in good health (CMV status not recorded). Some clones in this sample may be carry-over from other donors' samples.

Worth noting for this clonotype: A read error may be the cause here, since a much bigger clone is one base away. The V gene is TRBV7-8, the J gene TRBJ2-3; D gene uncertain. V was pared by 6 bases and J by 0 bases, with 13 bases between. The CDR3 runs to 15 residues. Germline V gene sequence: CDR1 SGHVS, CDR2 FQNEAQ. CDR3 amino acids: CASRSGDLSTDTQYF. The CDR3 region has the DNA TGTGCCAGCAGATCAGGCGACTTGAGCACAGATACGCAGTATTTT.

The chain links TRBV28 to TRBJ2-5; TRBD2 aligns across 7 bases. This CDR3 is 15 amino acids long. Looked up from germline, CDR1 is MDHEN and CDR2 is SYDVKM. The trim removed 5 bases at V and 5 bases at J, leaving 11 bases unmatched. The CDR3 protein is CASSREAVTEETQYF. The DNA for the CDR3 is TGTGCCAGCAGTCGGGAGGCCGTTACCGAGGAGACCCAGTACTTC.

The J gene is TRBJ2-5, the V gene TRBV6-2 or TRBV6-3; D not resolved. This CDR3 is 12 amino acids long. Per germline, CDR1 MNHEY and CDR2 SVGEGT. With 7 bases removed from V and 5 bases from J, the gap between germline ends came to 11 bases. CDR3 DNA: TGTGCCAGCACCGAGCTGGGCGAGACCCAGTACTTC. Protein: CASTELGETQYF.

This clonotype has a count of ten or more. This chain's CDR3 is CASSGGHAYGYTF. For the CDR3, the DNA is TGTGCCAGCAGCGGGGGACACGCTTATGGCTACACCTTC. The V gene is TRBV7-2, the J gene TRBJ1-2, with D possibly being TRBD1 (6 bases). Per germline, CDR1 SGHTA and CDR2 FQGNSA. Trimming left V 5 bases short and J 5 bases short, with 12 bases between. The CDR3 has 13 amino acids.

This clonotype was seen ten or more times. This CDR3 reads CASSRSTDTQYF. The CDR3 DNA is TGCGCCAGCAGCCGGAGCACAGATACGCAGTATTTT. V and J are TRBV10-2 and TRBJ2-3, with D hard to call. The V gene lost 6 bases and the J gene lost 0 bases, with 4 bases spanning the gap. This CDR3 has 12 residues. Germline V gene data show CDR1 as WSHSY and CDR2 as SAAADI.

There are a few counts of this clonotype. The chain links TRBV20-1 to TRBJ2-1, with 10 positions matching TRBD1. In germline, CDR1 is DFQATT, CDR2 SNEGSKA (reference sequence). The J segment lost 3 bases and the V segment lost 7 bases, leaving 6 bases of the junction unmatched. The CDR3 has 14 residues. CDR3 amino acids: CSGIRDRGYNEQFF. In DNA form, the CDR3 reads TGCAGTGGGATCCGGGACAGGGGCTACAATGAGCAGTTCTTC.

This clonotype was seen a handful of times. V and J are TRBV10-3 and TRBJ2-3; 8 bases line up with TRBD1. V lost 2 bases to trimming and J lost 3 bases; unmatched junction nucleotides: 4. CDR1 and CDR2 from the germline V gene are ENHRY and SYGVKD. The CDR3 has 15 amino acids. The CDR3 sequence is CAISEGTGPTDTQYF. The CDR3, as DNA: TGTGCCATCAGTGAGGGGACAGGTCCAACAGATACGCAGTATTTT.

The chain has TRBV18 and TRBJ2-1; D ambiguous. V was trimmed by 2 bases and J by 7 bases, leaving 12 bases between them. CDR1 KGHSH and CDR2 LQKENI come from the germline V gene. CDR3 length equals 14 residues. DNA for the CDR3: TGTGCCAGCTCACCAATTTCGGAAATAAATGAGCAGTTCTTC. Its protein is CASSPISEINEQFF. Combining the CDR3 with reference TRBV18 and TRBJ2-1 gives the whole variable domain NAGVMQNPRHLVRRRGQEARLRCSPMKGHSHVYWYRQLPEEGLKFMVYLQKENIIDESGMPKERFSAEFPKEGPSILRIQQVVRGDSAAYFCASSPISEINEQFFGPGTRLTVL.

The chain joins TRBV12-3 or TRBV12-4 to TRBJ2-1; D tentatively reads TRBD1 or TRBD2 (5 bases each). Trimming took off 5 bases at V and 3 bases at J, with 11 bases between the two ends. CDR3 length: 14 amino acids. CDR3 DNA sequence: TGTGCCAGCAGTCACCAGGGAGTCTACAATGAGCAGTTCTTC. Translated, it gives CASSHQGVYNEQFF.

This clonotype was observed a single time. One end of the junction does not line up with germline, which may come from a read error. The chain has TRBV28 and TRBJ1-3; weak D call: TRBD1 (5 bases). Germline-derived CDR1 and CDR2 are MDHEN and SYDVKM. The CDR3 spans 16 residues. The CDR3 sequence: CAGSPPGHLSGNTIYF. CDR3 bases: TGTGCCGGCAGTCCCCCTGGACACCTCTCTGGAAACACCATATATTTT.

This clonotype was counted only a few times. The CDR3 DNA reads TGTGCCAGCAGTGAAGGACTAGCGGGGCCCCACCATACGCAGTATTTT. It codes for CASSEGLAGPHHTQYF. The chain is built from TRBV2 and TRBJ2-3; 11 bases line up with TRBD2. V lost 1 base and J lost 7; bases outside the gene matches: 7. The germline V gene has CDR1 SNHLY and CDR2 FYNNEI. This CDR3 is built from 16 residues.

The table lists this clonotype with a few counts. CDR3 nucleotide sequence: TGTGCCACCAGCAGAGGTTGGGGATACACAGATACGCAGTATTTT. This gives the protein CATSRGWGYTDTQYF. The chain recombines TRBV15 with TRBJ2-3; D gene uncertain. The CDR3 is made up of 15 amino acids. Trimming shortened V by 1 base and J by 2 bases, and 10 bases separated the two germline ends. Germline V gene data show CDR1 as LNHNV and CDR2 as YYDKDF (reference sequence).

This clonotype was recorded a few times. The chain combines TRBV27 with TRBJ1-1, with D perhaps matching TRBD1 (5 bases). Trimming removed 4 bases from V and 1 base from J, with 16 bases in between. The V gene's germline CDR1 is MNHEY and CDR2 SMNVEV (reference sequence). The CDR3 has 16 residues. CDR3 in DNA: TGTGCCAGCAGTTCCTCTTCGAGGACACAGAACACTGAAGCTTTCTTT. Protein sequence: CASSSSSRTQNTEAFF.

CDR3: CASSETSDTQHF. The DNA for the CDR3 is TGTGCCAGCAGTGAAACTTCAGATACGCAGCATTTT. The chain combines TRBV6-1 with TRBJ2-3; D gene uncertain. The closer fit of TRBJ1-5 to the DNA end suggests the J call may be wrong. The CDR3 is made up of 12 amino acids. The germline V gene encodes CDR1 MNHNS and CDR2 SASEGT.

This clonotype was seen more than once but under ten times. This chain uses TRBV12-3 or TRBV12-4 with TRBJ1-5, with unresolved D. This CDR3 has 16 residues. V gave up 3 bases and J gave up 0 bases, with 12 bases separating them. CDR3 sequence (DNA): TGTGCCAGCAGTTTGGAGGAGGGAAATAGCAATCAGCCCCAGCATTTT. Its translation: CASSLEEGNSNQPQHF.

This clonotype was recorded a few times. J is TRBJ2-7 and V is TRBV24-1; either TRBD1 or TRBD2 may fit D (5 bases each). Looked up from germline, CDR1 is KGHDR and CDR2 is SFDVKD. The length of the CDR3 is 15 residues. The V and J ends lost 8 bases and 5 bases respectively, with 21 bases between them. The CDR3, as DNA: TGTGCCACCATCGAAGAGGGACGAGATGCAGACGAGCAGTACGTC. It is translated as CATIEEGRDADEQYV.

The chain is built from TRBV6-5 and TRBJ1-1; TRBD1 is a possible D gene (5 bases). Germline V lookup: CDR1 MNHEY, CDR2 SVGAGI. V was clipped by 5 bases and J by 1 base, with 14 bases between them. The CDR3 spans 15 residues. CDR3: CASSVSSDRNTEAFF. The CDR3 DNA follows: TGTGCCAGCAGTGTCTCATCCGACAGGAACACTGAAGCTTTCTTT.

This clonotype occurred a few times. This chain joins TRBV6-6 and TRBJ2-2; the D is unclear. Germline CDR1 MNHNY, CDR2 SVGAGI (reference sequence). The V end was cut by 5 bases, the J end by 5 bases, with 12 bases between. There are 14 residues in the CDR3. CDR3 residues: CASSTLRGTGELFF. CDR3 coding DNA: TGTGCCAGCAGTACCCTCCGCGGAACCGGGGAGCTGTTTTTT.

This sequence joins TRBV5-5 and TRBJ2-3; tentatively, D is TRBD1 or TRBD2 (5 bases each). In germline, CDR1 is SGHKS, CDR2 YYEKEE (reference sequence). This CDR3 is built from 16 residues. The V end was cut by 0 bases, the J end by 0 bases, with 11 bases between. The CDR3 DNA sequence: TGTGCCAGCAGCTTGGGAGGGGCTACTAGCACAGATACGCAGTATTTT. Protein sequence: CASSLGGATSTDTQYF.

This clonotype was counted once. The rearrangement uses TRBV2 and TRBJ2-1, with TRBD2 matching over 16 bases. V lost 8 bases to trimming and J lost 7 bases; unmatched junction nucleotides: 11. CDR1 and CDR2 (germline): SNHLY, FYNNEI. The CDR3 runs 17 residues. CDR3 amino acids: CASHPQGLAGGQNEQFF. In DNA, the CDR3 is TGTGCCAGCCACCCCCAGGGACTAGCGGGGGGGCAAAATGAGCAGTTCTTC.

This clonotype was seen a handful of times. At one end, the junction sequence differs from germline, possibly due to a read error. The chain is built from TRBV6-6 and TRBJ2-7, with TRBD1 matching 9 bases. Germline V gene lookup returns CDR1 MNHNY and CDR2 SVGAGI (reference sequence). This CDR3 comprises 13 residues. DNA of the CDR3: TGTGCCAGCAATTACAGGGGGCGCGACGAGCAGTACTTC. Its protein product is CASNYRGRDEQYF.

The rearrangement links TRBV6-5 to TRBJ2-5, with a possible D match to TRBD1 (5 bases). CDR1 MNHEY and CDR2 SVGAGI come from the germline V gene. CDR3 length: 16 amino acids. V dropped 5 bases and J dropped 4 bases, with 20 bases sitting between them. CDR3 loop: CASSDRRVASIETQYF. CDR3 in DNA: TGTGCCAGCAGTGACCGCAGGGTGGCTTCGATAGAGACCCAGTACTTC.

This sequence joins TRBV4-1 and TRBJ2-5, with 10 bases fitting TRBD2. CDR3 length equals 15 residues. CDR1 is MGHRA and CDR2 is YSYEKL in the germline V gene. V shed 1 base, J shed 5 bases, and the junction held 4 bases outside the gene matches. The CDR3 region is CASSQGSGGAETQYF. In DNA form, the CDR3 reads TGCGCCAGCAGCCAAGGGAGCGGGGGGGCGGAGACCCAGTACTTC.

The CDR3, as DNA: TGTGCCAGCAGTTACTCGGGACAGCCGAGGGGGACCCAGTACTTC. Translating gives CASSYSGQPRGTQYF. This chain joins TRBV6-5 and TRBJ2-5; 7 positions agree with TRBD1. The CDR3 extends over 15 amino acids. Losses at the gene ends were 0 bases for V and 7 bases for J; bases not matched to a gene: 8. The V gene's germline CDR1 is MNHEY and CDR2 SVGAGI.

The chain recombines TRBV7-2 with TRBJ2-5; 8 bases are shared with TRBD2. The CDR3 length is 17 residues. V shed 3 bases and J 2 bases; nucleotides not matched to a gene: 11. Germline V gene sequence: CDR1 SGHTA, CDR2 FQGNSA. CDR3 bases: TGTGCCAGCAGCTTTCGGGGGGGGGGCAGGGAACAAGAGACCCAGTACTTC. Amino acids: CASSFRGGGREQETQYF.

This clonotype was counted a few times. The chain has TRBV6-1 and TRBJ1-1; D might be TRBD1 (6 bases). The V gene lost 6 bases and the J gene lost 6 bases, with 11 bases spanning the gap. Germline-derived CDR1 and CDR2 are MNHNS and SASEGT. The CDR3 is made up of 12 amino acids. The CDR3 loop reads CASRDSGAEAFF. The DNA of the CDR3 is TGTGCCAGCAGGGATTCAGGGGCTGAAGCTTTCTTT.

This chain uses TRBV27 with TRBJ2-2; possible D gene TRBD1, 6 bases. Trimming cost V 9 bases and J 0 bases, with 11 bases left between them. The CDR3 length is 14 residues. Looked up from germline, CDR1 is MNHEY and CDR2 is SMNVEV (reference sequence). CDR3 amino acids: CASATGSNTGELFF. The CDR3 nucleotides read TGTGCCAGTGCGACAGGCTCGAACACCGGGGAGCTGTTTTTT.

The J gene is TRBJ1-1, the V gene TRBV4-2, with D hard to call. Germline V gene sequence: CDR1 LGHNA, CDR2 YNFKEQ. The CDR3 runs 14 residues. V shed 4 bases and J shed 4 bases, with 13 bases lying between them. Here the CDR3 reads CASSLTMGSTEAFF. CDR3 DNA: TGTGCCAGCAGCCTAACCATGGGGAGCACTGAAGCTTTCTTT.

In its sample, this clonotype was seen many times. The rearrangement links TRBV6-5 to TRBJ1-1, with a possible D match to TRBD1 (5 bases). V shed 6 bases and J shed 8 bases, with 13 bases lying between them. CDR3 size: 12 residues. The germline V gene has CDR1 MNHEY and CDR2 SVGAGI. CDR3 sequence (DNA): TGTGCCAGCAGCTCGGGGGTGGCAGAAGCTTTCTTT. Translation: CASSSGVAEAFF.

In nucleotides, the CDR3 is TGTGCCAGCAGAACTTCTAGCGGGGGGGCCGGGGAGCTGTTTTTT. It specifies CASRTSSGGAGELFF. This chain uses TRBV12-3 or TRBV12-4 with TRBJ2-2; 12 bases line up with TRBD2. CDR3 length: 15 amino acids. The ends lost 6 bases at V and 6 bases at J; junction bases unmatched: 5.